The table lists the clone carrying this T cell receptor beta chain with a count of one. Its antigen remains unknown. This sample was included in a study of shared clonotypes between healthy human individuals. Study background: A few men and a couple of women, aged 18 to 49, were donors.

Findings and limits, study-wide: Investigators collected only blood, and repertoires in tissues likely differ. The sharing of 5% to 5.5% of naive CD4 clonotypes was seen across a handful of donors. Clonotype sharing among donors, it was expected, would be affected by sequencing depth.

The CDR3 contains 14 residues. The junction had 5 bases not matched to a gene; V was cut back by 4 bases and J by 3 bases. From germline, CDR1 is SGHAT and CDR2 FQNNGV. Data came from immunoSEQ multiplex PCR; TCRdb stores just in-frame clones and leaves some out. This sample has millions of clones, with just under 95% found just once. CD8 cells classed as naive were CD45RO-negative and positively selected for CCR7, excluding terminally differentiated effector memory CD45RA+ cells. The sample was naive CD8+ T cells sorted from blood. The receptor was derived from a man between 18 and 35 years old in good health. This rearrangement joins TRBV11-2 to TRBJ2-7, with TRBD1 identical over 8 bases. The CDR3 spells CASSWDRLLYEQYF. In DNA form, the CDR3 reads TGTGCCAGCAGCTGGGACAGGTTACTCTACGAGCAGTACTTC.